Detailed here is one T cell receptor beta chain. What it binds is not known. This specimen comes from a study of CD8+ T cells in alopecia areata. Following RNA extraction, reverse transcription yielded cDNA that acted as the sequencing template. TCRdb keeps only in-frame clones here, not all; method: immunoSEQ multiplex PCR. The sample consists of about 110,000 clones, roughly 50% of them appearing once. Treatment reported: oral pan-JAK inhibitor, 5-10 mg twice daily. Study-wide points: Administration of tofacitinib significantly diminished scalp clonality and expanded CD8+ clones within the top 100. Amid tofacitinib therapy, many expanded lesional clones stayed present in scalp and blood. Between patients, shared TCR sequences were less clear than in mice. This was possibly due in part to HLA diversity in the patient population.

The TCR sequence derives from a human donor with alopecia areata. Material: CD8+ T cells sorted from blood, obtained at week 24, from a patient treated with tofacitinib.

The CDR3 DNA sequence: TGTGCCAGCAGCTTGGAATCATCGCCCAATGGCTACACCTTC. It yields the protein CASSLESSPNGYTF. The V and J genes are TRBV5-4 and TRBJ1-2; D is ambiguous. The germline V gene has CDR1 SGHNT and CDR2 YYREEE (reference sequence). The V gene lost 0 bases and the J gene lost 6 bases, with 12 bases spanning the gap. This CDR3 has 14 residues.